This T cell receptor (beta chain) was documented in a study of somatic mutations in cytotoxic T cells in rheumatoid arthritis. Clones were sequenced by immunoSEQ multiplex PCR, and TCRdb holds only the in-frame ones, with some missing. Here the sample spans about 15,000 clones, roughly 73% being singletons. Germline V gene data show CDR1 as LNHDA and CDR2 as SQIVND (reference sequence). This CDR3 has 14 amino acids. The germline V and J ends were trimmed by 5 bases and 4 bases, with 14 bases remaining between them. This clone was observed a single time. The chain joins TRBV19 to TRBJ1-2; possibly TRBD1 for D (5 bases). The sequenced material came from CD8+ T cells sorted from blood. The source of this sequence is an adult with rheumatoid arthritis. The CDR3 is CASSFQDISYGYTF. CDR3 DNA sequence: TGTGCCAGTAGTTTCCAGGACATATCCTATGGCTACACCTTC. Complete variable domain (other parts from reference TRBV19 and TRBJ1-2): DGGITQSPKYLFRKEGQNVTLSCEQNLNHDAMYWYRQDPGQGLRLIYYSQIVNDFQKGDIAEGYSVSREKKESFPLTVTSAQKNPTAFYLCASSFQDISYGYTFGSGTRLTVV.